The 21 T cell receptor beta chains below were found in one sample sequenced in a study of blood T cell repertoires in COVID-19. Using immunoSEQ multiplex PCR, the repertoire was profiled, and TCRdb retains in-frame clones only, with some absent. Of about 52,000 clones listed, approximately 84% are singletons. Material: peripheral blood. These receptors were taken from a human donor with active COVID-19. The donor label of this sample is uncertain.

The gene calls are TRBV24-1 and TRBJ2-1, with 7 bases lining up with TRBD2. This CDR3 comprises 18 residues. V was pared by 2 bases and J by 2 bases, with 11 bases of the junction left unmatched. The germline CDR1 and CDR2 sequences are KGHDR and SFDVKD. The DNA for the CDR3 is TGTGCCACCAGTGATTCGTCGGCTAGCGGAAACCCCTACAATGAGCAGTTCTTC. Its protein product is CATSDSSASGNPYNEQFF.

The chain uses TRBV9 and TRBJ2-1; possible D gene TRBD2, 7 bases. Germline CDR1 reads SGDLS; CDR2 reads YYNGEE. V lost 0 bases and J lost 2, with 9 bases in between. The CDR3 is made up of 15 amino acids. CDR3 region: CASSVGRGPYNEQFF. The DNA of the CDR3 is TGTGCCAGCAGCGTAGGGCGGGGGCCCTACAATGAGCAGTTCTTC.

V and J are TRBV6-2 or TRBV6-3 and TRBJ1-5, with TRBD1 identical over 11 bases. V was pared by 5 bases and J by 6 bases, with 9 bases of the junction left unmatched. The germline V gene has CDR1 MNHEY and CDR2 SVGEGT. The length of the CDR3 is 16 residues. The CDR3 bases are TGTGCCAGCAGTGGTATGGGGACAGGGGGGATTCAGCCCCAGCATTTT. Translation gives CASSGMGTGGIQPQHF.

V is TRBV2 and J is TRBJ1-5; maybe TRBD1 (6 bases). V gave up 7 bases and J gave up 2 bases, with 12 bases separating them. CDR1 and CDR2 (germline): SNHLY, FYNNEI. This CDR3 spans 14 amino acids. The CDR3 is CASNLNRGNQPQHF. DNA of the CDR3: TGTGCCAGCAATCTAAACAGGGGCAATCAGCCCCAGCATTTT.

V gene TRBV19 combines with J gene TRBJ2-3, with 7 bases identical to TRBD1. The ends lost 3 bases at V and 3 bases at J; junction bases unmatched: 6. CDR1 is LNHDA and CDR2 is SQIVND in the germline V gene (reference sequence). The CDR3 is 15 amino acids. The CDR3 here is CASSIRGGETDTQYF. DNA for the CDR3: TGTGCCAGTAGTATCAGAGGGGGCGAAACAGATACGCAGTATTTT.

V and J are TRBV7-2 and TRBJ2-1, with 10 bases matching TRBD1. Germline assignment: CDR1 SGHTA and CDR2 FQGNSA. V dropped 5 bases and J dropped 4; count of bases not matched to a gene: 11. The CDR3 has 17 residues. The CDR3 nucleotides read TGTGCCAGCAGCACGTGGACAGGGGGAGCCCCTTACAATGAGCAGTTCTTC. Translation gives CASSTWTGGAPYNEQFF.

The rearrangement joins TRBV5-8 to TRBJ1-5; unclear D gene. This CDR3 region has 14 residues. V lost 0 bases and J lost 4, with 8 bases in between. CDR1 SGHTS and CDR2 YDEGEE come from the germline V gene. The CDR3 region is CASSLVIGNQPQHF. The CDR3 nucleotides are TGTGCCAGCAGCTTGGTAATCGGTAATCAGCCCCAGCATTTT.

The V gene is TRBV2, the J gene TRBJ1-5; no firm D call. CDR1 and CDR2 from the germline V gene are SNHLY and FYNNEI. The CDR3 runs 14 residues. Trimming removed 1 base from V and 4 bases from J, with 8 bases in between. In DNA form, the CDR3 reads TGTGCCAGCAGTGAAGAAGCAGGTAATCAGCCCCAGCATTTT. Translating it yields CASSEEAGNQPQHF.

This chain uses TRBV19 with TRBJ2-1; TRBD2 matches at 7 bases. In germline, CDR1 is LNHDA, CDR2 SQIVND (reference sequence). The CDR3 is made up of 16 amino acids. J lost 0 bases, V lost 2 bases, and 4 bases had no gene match. The CDR3 loop is CASSITSASSYNEQFF. DNA of the CDR3: TGTGCCAGTAGTATAACTAGCGCATCCTCCTACAATGAGCAGTTCTTC.

The chain couples TRBV27 to TRBJ1-2, with D maybe TRBD1 (5 bases). V dropped 6 bases and J dropped 5 bases, with 13 bases sitting between them. The CDR3 length is 13 residues. CDR1 and CDR2 (germline): MNHEY, SMNVEV (reference sequence). CDR3 coding DNA: TGTGCCAGCAGCCGACAGCGAGAGTATGGCTACACCTTC. The encoded protein is CASSRQREYGYTF.

V is TRBV2 and J is TRBJ2-3; maybe TRBD2 (6 bases). The CDR3 has 17 amino acids. Germline V gene sequence: CDR1 SNHLY, CDR2 FYNNEI. Trimming removed 6 bases at V and 4 bases at J, with 23 bases between. Here the CDR3 DNA reads TGTGCCAGCAGCCCTAACCCCACGACTAGAGTTGCAGATACGCAGTATTTT. Translating it yields CASSPNPTTRVADTQYF.

This clone was seen only a few times. The J gene is TRBJ2-7, the V gene TRBV5-3, with D perhaps TRBD1 (5 bases). TRBV5-3 is labeled an ORF, and its function is uncertain. V was clipped by 3 bases and J by 2 bases, with 9 bases between them. The length of the CDR3 is 13 residues. The CDR3 DNA reads as TGTGCCAGAAGCTCTCAGGGAACCTACGAGCAGTACTTC. Translating gives CARSSQGTYEQYF.

This chain joins TRBV7-2 and TRBJ2-1; weak D call: TRBD2 (6 bases). Germline assignment: CDR1 SGHTA and CDR2 FQGNSA. V dropped 3 bases and J dropped 3 bases, with 6 bases sitting between them. This CDR3 has 13 amino acids. CDR3 in amino acids: CASSFGGYNEQFF. The CDR3 nucleotides are TGTGCCAGCAGCTTCGGGGGCTACAATGAGCAGTTCTTC. Variable domain in full (rest from reference TRBV7-2 and TRBJ2-1): GAGVSQSPSNKVTEKGKDVELRCDPISGHTALYWYRQSLGQGLEFLIYFQGNSAPDKSGLPSDRFSAERTGGSVSTLTIQRTQQEDSAVYLCASSFGGYNEQFFGPGTRLTVL.

The V and J genes are TRBV18 and TRBJ1-2; no reliable D call. V was shortened by 5 bases and J by 3 bases, with 16 bases between the two germline ends. Germline loops: CDR1 KGHSH, CDR2 LQKENI. The CDR3 consists of 15 residues. The CDR3 DNA sequence: TGTGCCAGCTCAGTGACGGCTAGATCGTACTATGGCTACACCTTC. Its protein is CASSVTARSYYGYTF.

This clone was detected a few times. The V and J genes are TRBV6-5 and TRBJ1-5; D not certain. Trimming left V 0 bases short and J 1 base short, with 7 bases between. CDR1 is MNHEY and CDR2 is SVGAGI in the germline V gene. The CDR3 spans 15 residues. The CDR3 reads CASSYSSQSNQPQHF. The CDR3 coding sequence is TGTGCCAGCAGTTACTCTTCCCAGAGCAATCAGCCCCAGCATTTT.

The V call is TRBV7-2, the J call TRBJ2-5, with 15 bases lining up with TRBD2. The CDR3 is 18 residues long. Germline V CDR1 and CDR2: SGHTA, FQGNSA. V trimming: 5 bases; J trimming: 4 bases; junction bases outside the gene matches: 11. DNA of the CDR3: TGTGCCAGCAGCCTGGGACTAGCGGGGGGTCGTGGGAGAGAGACCCAGTACTTC. Its protein product is CASSLGLAGGRGRETQYF.

The chain carries TRBV6-5 and TRBJ1-1; D might be TRBD1 (6 bases). Trimming removed 2 bases at V and 5 bases at J, with 15 bases between. Germline loops: CDR1 MNHEY, CDR2 SVGAGI. The CDR3 totals 15 residues. CDR3 loop: CASSYRGARGTEAFF. CDR3 coding DNA: TGTGCCAGCAGTTACCGGGGGGCGCGTGGTACTGAAGCTTTCTTT.

In its sample, this clone was seen a few times. This chain links TRBV10-3 with TRBJ1-1; maybe TRBD1 (5 bases). V lost 6 bases, J lost 4 bases, and 15 bases lay in between. This CDR3 comprises 14 residues. From germline, CDR1 is ENHRY and CDR2 SYGVKD. The CDR3 DNA reads TGTGCCATCAGCCCGGGGGGAACGGTCACTGAAGCTTTCTTT. Translating gives CAISPGGTVTEAFF.

This rearrangement joins TRBV6-6 to TRBJ1-2; possibly TRBD1 for D (6 bases). V gave up 2 bases and J gave up 4 bases, with 14 bases separating them. The germline V gene has CDR1 MNHNY and CDR2 SVGAGI (reference sequence). The CDR3 is 15 residues long. CDR3 coding DNA: TGTGCCAGCAGTTACACCAAACAGGGACCCTATGGCTACACCTTC. It is translated as CASSYTKQGPYGYTF.

V usage is TRBV10-3 and J usage is TRBJ2-7; TRBD1 matches 10 bases. This CDR3 contains 13 residues. Germline trimming cut 10 bases from V and 4 bases from J; bases unmatched to any gene: 7. Germline CDR1 reads ENHRY; CDR2 reads SYGVKD. The DNA for the CDR3 is TGTGCCACCTTTCCGGGACAGGGGTACGAGCAGTACTTC. Amino acid sequence: CATFPGQGYEQYF.

The chain is built from TRBV27 and TRBJ2-2, with TRBD1 matching over 9 bases. Germline CDR1 and CDR2: MNHEY and SMNVEV (reference sequence). The CDR3 covers 19 residues. V dropped 5 bases and J dropped 1; count of bases not matched to a gene: 14. The chain's CDR3 is CASSPKGQGLNLNTGELFF. DNA of the CDR3: TGTGCCAGCAGTCCGAAGGGACAGGGCCTGAACTTGAACACCGGGGAGCTGTTTTTT.